A selection of T cell receptor beta chains follows, all from one sample in a study of cytomegalovirus exposure and HLA in healthy donors. Data came from immunoSEQ multiplex PCR; TCRdb stores just in-frame clones and leaves some out. This table holds fewer than 200,000 clones, 85% found once. What was sequenced was PBMCs. The receptor set was obtained from a man between 18 and 35 years old in good health and CMV-seropositive. The CDR3 runs from the conserved cysteine through the conserved F or W. The D gene is left open where the match is weak. The size field is filled for only some rows; it gives once, few, many or a size class.

D: NA; V: TRBV4-2; size: NA; J: TRBJ1-2; CDR3: CASSQEPGNGYTF; DNA: TGTGCCAGCAGCCAAGAGCCCGGGAATGGCTACACCTTC
D: NA; V: TRBV9; size: NA; J: TRBJ1-4; CDR3: CASTFNPVLNEKLFF; DNA: TGTGCCAGCACCTTTAACCCGGTACTAAATGAAAAACTGTTTTTT
D: NA; V: TRBV5-1; size: NA; J: TRBJ2-5; CDR3: CASSRMSQGGYQETQYF; DNA: TGCGCCAGCAGCCGAATGTCCCAGGGGGGATACCAAGAGACCCAGTACTTC
D: NA; V: TRBV4-1; size: NA; J: TRBJ2-1; CDR3: CASSQDGRELWNEQFF; DNA: TGCGCCAGCAGCCAAGATGGACGGGAGCTCTGGAATGAGCAGTTCTTC
D: TRBD1; V: TRBV6-6; size: NA; J: TRBJ1-2; CDR3: CASRQGQGANGYTF; DNA: TGTGCCAGCAGACAGGGACAGGGGGCTAATGGCTACACCTTC
D: NA; V: TRBV12-1; size: few; J: TRBJ2-2; CDR3: CASSFVATGTRNTGELFF; DNA: NA
D: NA; V: TRBV9; size: NA; J: TRBJ2-6; CDR3: CASSPRGSGANVLTF; DNA: TGTGCCAGCAGCCCTCGCGGCTCTGGGGCCAACGTCCTGACTTTC
D: NA; V: TRBV4-1; size: NA; J: TRBJ2-1; CDR3: CASSLNRNEQFF; DNA: TGCGCCAGCAGTCTAAACAGGAATGAGCAGTTCTTC
D: TRBD1; V: TRBV5-1; size: NA; J: TRBJ1-2; CDR3: CASSLWTGEDGYTF; DNA: TGCGCCAGCAGCCTCTGGACAGGGGAGGATGGCTACACCTTC
D: NA; V: TRBV5-6; size: NA; J: TRBJ2-7; CDR3: CASSLTGTLEQYF; DNA: TGTGCCAGCAGCTTAACAGGTACCCTCGAGCAGTACTTC
D: TRBD2; V: TRBV28; size: many; J: TRBJ2-1; CDR3: CASNHPGLAGDNEQFF; DNA: TGTGCCAGCAATCATCCAGGACTAGCGGGGGACAATGAGCAGTTCTTC
D: TRBD1; V: TRBV5-1; size: NA; J: TRBJ1-5; CDR3: CASSLGQGDQPQHF; DNA: TGCGCCAGCAGCTTGGGGCAGGGGGATCAGCCCCAGCATTTT
D: NA; V: TRBV28; size: NA; J: TRBJ2-5; CDR3: CASSFSSPETYF; DNA: TGTGCCAGCAGTTTTTCCTCACCGGAGACGTACTTC
D: NA; V: TRBV9; size: NA; J: TRBJ2-7; CDR3: CASSGEQAYEQYF; DNA: TGTGCCAGCAGCGGCGAGCAGGCCTACGAGCAGTACTTC
D: NA; V: TRBV2; size: NA; J: TRBJ1-1; CDR3: CASSGLGGARTEAFF; DNA: TGTGCCAGCAGCGGTCTCGGGGGGGCTCGAACTGAAGCTTTCTTT
D: NA; V: TRBV2; size: NA; J: TRBJ1-4; CDR3: CASQDSATNEKLFF; DNA: TGTGCCAGCCAGGACAGTGCCACAAATGAAAAACTGTTTTTT
D: NA; V: TRBV29-1; size: NA; J: TRBJ2-1; CDR3: CSVVTRIVHEQFF; DNA: TGCAGCGTTGTAACTAGAATTGTACATGAGCAGTTCTTC
D: TRBD1; V: TRBV28; size: NA; J: TRBJ1-2; CDR3: CASSSQGTGGYGYTF; DNA: TGTGCCAGCAGTTCCCAGGGGACAGGGGGCTATGGCTACACCTTC
D: TRBD2; V: TRBV28; size: NA; J: TRBJ2-1; CDR3: CASSSAGTSGTNEQFF; DNA: TGTGCCAGCAGTTCAGCCGGGACTAGCGGGACCAATGAGCAGTTCTTC
D: NA; V: TRBV11-3; size: NA; J: TRBJ2-4; CDR3: CASSLGGRGKNIQYF; DNA: TGTGCCAGCAGCTTAGGTGGAAGGGGCAAAAACATTCAGTACTTC